This T cell receptor beta chain was captured by sequencing in a study of CD8 T cells in ankylosing spondylitis. Of note for this clonotype: Its specificity is not known.

Study-level results: A motif in TCR beta, a set of 8 or 9 highly homologous variants, appeared characteristic of ankylosing spondylitis blood. Before this, some motif variants had been reported in reactive arthritis synovial fluid and blood. Disease-associated clones were reportedly significantly overrepresented in matched ankylosing spondylitis synovial fluid.

Trimming at V came to 0 bases and at J to 4 bases, leaving 9 bases not matched to a gene. From germline, CDR1 is DFQATT and CDR2 SNEGSKA (reference sequence). The CDR3 length is 16 residues. Each TCR beta library was made by quantitative 5'-RACE that incorporated molecular barcodes. In TCRdb, the 5' RACE reads were re-called with MiXCR into one record per CDR3 protein. Of roughly 350,000 distinct CDR3 sequences in the sample, 8% were seen once. This chain connects TRBV20-1 to TRBJ2-3; 8 nucleotides line up with TRBD2. What was sequenced was blood, either unsorted or a sorted T cell fraction (not recorded which). This clonotype was sampled from a male donor with ankylosing spondylitis. CDR3 amino acids: CSARDLERELADTQYF. CDR3 coding DNA: TGCAGTGCTAGAGATCTGGAGCGGGAGTTGGCAGATACGCAGTATTTT.